The 5 T cell receptor beta chains given below trace back to one sample, sequenced in a study of T-cell memory formation after mild COVID-19. TCRdb ran MiXCR on the 5' RACE reads and lists one entry per CDR3 protein. The sample consists of about 560,000 distinct CDR3 sequences, roughly 22% of them appearing once. Sequenced material: PBMCs or a T cell subset sorted from them (not recorded which). The receptors were sampled from an adult woman who had mild COVID-19 (a few samples of this study predate the infection). Cell type and time point are not known.

This clonotype was counted a few times. The CDR3 DNA sequence: TGTGCCAGCAGTTACTCGGCAGGGACTCTCTCCTACGAGCAGTACTTC. This codes for CASSYSAGTLSYEQYF. The chain joins TRBV6-5 to TRBJ2-7, with a possible D match to TRBD2 (6 bases). V was pared by 0 bases and J by 0 bases, with 12 bases between. The CDR3 consists of 16 residues. Per the germline V gene, CDR1 is MNHEY and CDR2 is SVGAGI.

This clonotype was recorded a few times. This rearrangement joins TRBV24-1 to TRBJ2-1, with unresolved D. The CDR3 extends over 14 amino acids. Looked up from germline, CDR1 is KGHDR and CDR2 is SFDVKD. The V gene lost 3 bases and the J gene lost 2 bases, with 7 bases spanning the gap. The CDR3 DNA sequence: TGTGCCACCAGTGATATTAAAACCTACAATGAGCAGTTCTTC. Its translation: CATSDIKTYNEQFF.

This chain uses TRBV9 with TRBJ1-3, with TRBD1 as a possible D gene (5 bases). The CDR3 contains 16 residues. V dropped 1 base and J dropped 0 bases, with 11 bases sitting between them. Germline loops: CDR1 SGDLS, CDR2 YYNGEE. The CDR3 loop is CASSVRGDYSGNTIYF. CDR3 DNA: TGTGCCAGCAGCGTAAGGGGTGATTACTCTGGAAACACCATATATTTT.

The rearrangement joins TRBV6-1 to TRBJ2-2, with 15 bases matching TRBD2. Trimming cost V 6 bases and J 2 bases; bases outside gene matches: 13. The CDR3 consists of 20 residues. The V gene's germline CDR1 is MNHNS and CDR2 SASEGT. CDR3 loop: CASRTGTSGRPGRNTGELFF. CDR3 in DNA: TGTGCCAGCAGGACAGGGACTAGCGGGAGGCCAGGTCGAAACACCGGGGAGCTGTTTTTT.

The V and J genes are TRBV11-3 and TRBJ2-1; 9 bases align to TRBD2. The length of the CDR3 is 15 residues. CDR1 is SGHNT and CDR2 is YENEEA in the germline V gene. V was pared by 3 bases and J by 5 bases, with 5 bases of the junction left unmatched. The CDR3 nucleotides read TGTGCCAGCAGCTTCCAGACTAGCGGCCACAATGAGCAGTTCTTC. Translating it yields CASSFQTSGHNEQFF. Complete variable domain (other parts from reference TRBV11-3 and TRBJ2-1): EAGVVQSPRYKIIEKKQPVAFWCNPISGHNTLYWYLQNLGQGPELLIRYENEEAVDDSQLPKDRFSAERLKGVDSTLKIQPAELGDSAVYLCASSFQTSGHNEQFFGPGTRLTVL.